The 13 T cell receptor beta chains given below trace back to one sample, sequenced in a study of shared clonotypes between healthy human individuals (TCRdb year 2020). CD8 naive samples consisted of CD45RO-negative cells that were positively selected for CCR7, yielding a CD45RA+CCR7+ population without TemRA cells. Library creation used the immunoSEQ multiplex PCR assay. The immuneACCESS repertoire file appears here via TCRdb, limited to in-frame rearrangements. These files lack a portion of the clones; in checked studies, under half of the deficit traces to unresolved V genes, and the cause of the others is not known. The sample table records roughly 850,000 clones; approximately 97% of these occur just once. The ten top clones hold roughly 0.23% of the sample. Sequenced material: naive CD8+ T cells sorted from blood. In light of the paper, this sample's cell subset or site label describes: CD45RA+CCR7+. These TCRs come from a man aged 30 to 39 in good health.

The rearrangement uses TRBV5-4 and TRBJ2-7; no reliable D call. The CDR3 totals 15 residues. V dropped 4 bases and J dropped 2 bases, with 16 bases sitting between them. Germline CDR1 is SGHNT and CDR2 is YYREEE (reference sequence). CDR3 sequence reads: CASSRTIGIPYEQYF. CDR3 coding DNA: TGTGCCAGCAGCCGCACCATAGGAATCCCCTACGAGCAGTACTTC.

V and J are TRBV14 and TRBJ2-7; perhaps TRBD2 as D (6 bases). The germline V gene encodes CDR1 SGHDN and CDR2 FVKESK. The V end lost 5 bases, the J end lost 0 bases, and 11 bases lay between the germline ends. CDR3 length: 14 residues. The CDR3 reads CASSAGIPSYEQYF. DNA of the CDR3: TGTGCCAGCAGCGCGGGGATCCCCTCCTACGAGCAGTACTTC.

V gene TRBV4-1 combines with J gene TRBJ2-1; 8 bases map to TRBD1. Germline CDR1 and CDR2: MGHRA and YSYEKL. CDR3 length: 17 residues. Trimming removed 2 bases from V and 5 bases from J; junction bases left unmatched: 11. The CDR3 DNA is TGCGCCAGCAGCCAATCCCCCCCCGGGACAGGTAACAATGAGCAGTTCTTC. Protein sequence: CASSQSPPGTGNNEQFF.

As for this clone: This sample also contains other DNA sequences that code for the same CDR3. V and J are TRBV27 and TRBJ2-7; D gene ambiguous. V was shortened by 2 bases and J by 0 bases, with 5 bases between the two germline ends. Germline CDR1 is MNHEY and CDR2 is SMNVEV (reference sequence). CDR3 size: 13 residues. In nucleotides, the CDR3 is TGTGCCAGCAGTTTAACAGACTCCTACGAGCAGTACTTC. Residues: CASSLTDSYEQYF.

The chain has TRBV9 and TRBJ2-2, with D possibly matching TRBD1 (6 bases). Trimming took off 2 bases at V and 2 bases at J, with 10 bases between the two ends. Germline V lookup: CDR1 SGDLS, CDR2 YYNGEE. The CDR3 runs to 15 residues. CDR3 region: CASSVRTDNTGELFF. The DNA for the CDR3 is TGTGCCAGCAGCGTTAGGACAGACAACACCGGGGAGCTGTTTTTT.

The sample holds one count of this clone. The CDR3 DNA sequence: TGTGCCAGCAGTGAAGCGTGGCAAACTGAAGCTTTCTTT. Amino acid sequence: CASSEAWQTEAFF. This chain joins TRBV6-1 and TRBJ1-1; no reliable D call. CDR1 is MNHNS and CDR2 is SASEGT in the germline V gene. Between the trimmed V and J ends, which lost 0 bases and 5 bases, there was a span of 7 bases. The CDR3 has 13 amino acids.

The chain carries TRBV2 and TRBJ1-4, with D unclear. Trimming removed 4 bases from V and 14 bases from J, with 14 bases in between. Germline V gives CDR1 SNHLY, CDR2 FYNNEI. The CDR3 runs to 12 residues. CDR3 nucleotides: TGTGCCAGCAGTGCCGGGCCCGCTCATCTGTTTTTT. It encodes CASSAGPAHLFF.

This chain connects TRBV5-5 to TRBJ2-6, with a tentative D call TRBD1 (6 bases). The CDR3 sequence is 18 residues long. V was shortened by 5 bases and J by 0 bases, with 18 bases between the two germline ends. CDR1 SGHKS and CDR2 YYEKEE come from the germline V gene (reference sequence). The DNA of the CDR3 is TGTGCCAGCAGGACGGGACAACCAGAAACCTCTGGGGCCAACGTCCTGACTTTC. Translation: CASRTGQPETSGANVLTF.

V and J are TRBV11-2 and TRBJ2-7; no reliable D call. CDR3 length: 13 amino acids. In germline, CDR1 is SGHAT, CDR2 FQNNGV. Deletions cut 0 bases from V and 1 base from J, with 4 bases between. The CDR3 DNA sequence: TGTGCCAGCAGCTTAGATCCGTCCTACGAGCAGTACTTC. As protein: CASSLDPSYEQYF.

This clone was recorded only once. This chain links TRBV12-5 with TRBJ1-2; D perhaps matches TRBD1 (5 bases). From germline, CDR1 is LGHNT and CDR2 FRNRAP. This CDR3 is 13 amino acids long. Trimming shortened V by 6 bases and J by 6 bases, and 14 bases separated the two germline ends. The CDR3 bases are TGTGCTAGTGGCCAAGGGGTCGTGGATGGCTACACCTTC. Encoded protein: CASGQGVVDGYTF.

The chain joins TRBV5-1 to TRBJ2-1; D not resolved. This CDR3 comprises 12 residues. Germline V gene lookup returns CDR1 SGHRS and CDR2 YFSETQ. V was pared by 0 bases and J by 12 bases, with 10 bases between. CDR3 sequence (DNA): TGCGCCAGCAGCTTGGACTACACTGTGCAGTTCTTC. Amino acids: CASSLDYTVQFF.

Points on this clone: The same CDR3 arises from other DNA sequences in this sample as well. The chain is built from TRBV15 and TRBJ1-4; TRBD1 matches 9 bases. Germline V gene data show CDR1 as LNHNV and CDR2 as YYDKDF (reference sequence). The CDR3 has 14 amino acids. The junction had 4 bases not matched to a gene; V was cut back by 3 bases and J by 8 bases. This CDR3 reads CATSRDRGGEKLFF. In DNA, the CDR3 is TGTGCCACCAGCAGGGACAGGGGAGGCGAAAAACTGTTTTTT.

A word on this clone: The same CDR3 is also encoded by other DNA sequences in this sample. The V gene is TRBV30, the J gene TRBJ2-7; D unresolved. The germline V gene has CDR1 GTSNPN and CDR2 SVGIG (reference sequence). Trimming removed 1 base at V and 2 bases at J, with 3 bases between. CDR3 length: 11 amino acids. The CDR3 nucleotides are TGTGCCTGGAGTGGCACCTACGAGCAGTACTTC. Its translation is CAWSGTYEQYF.